Sequencing of this T cell receptor (beta chain) was carried out in a study of early T cells in non-severe SARS-CoV-2 infection. TCRdb called the 5' RACE reads again in MiXCR, with one record for every CDR3 protein. The table records over 35,000 distinct CDR3 sequences, roughly a tenth of them present only once. Study-level findings and limits: VDJdb-based annotation leaned toward anti-spike CD8 responses and missed private and CD4 specificities.

In regard to this clonotype: Antigen: not known.

The germline CDR1 and CDR2 sequences are SGHNT and YYREEE (reference sequence). V lost 0 bases and J 2 bases, leaving 9 bases between the germline ends. CDR3 length: 14 amino acids. The rearrangement joins TRBV5-4 to TRBJ2-7; D may be TRBD1 or TRBD2 (5 bases each). Material: whole blood. The receptor's source is an adult who was a healthcare worker with PCR-confirmed SARS-CoV-2 infection or an uninfected control (not recorded which). In nucleotides, the CDR3 is TGTGCCAGCAGCTTGGATGGGGGAACCTACGAGCAGTACTTC. Residues: CASSLDGGTYEQYF. The full variable domain, its missing parts supplied by reference TRBV5-4 and TRBJ2-7, is ETGVTQSPTHLIKTRGQQVTLRCSSQSGHNTVSWYQQALGQGPQFIFQYYREEENGRGNFPPRFSGLQFPNYSSELNVNALELDDSALYLCASSLDGGTYEQYFGPGTRLTVT.